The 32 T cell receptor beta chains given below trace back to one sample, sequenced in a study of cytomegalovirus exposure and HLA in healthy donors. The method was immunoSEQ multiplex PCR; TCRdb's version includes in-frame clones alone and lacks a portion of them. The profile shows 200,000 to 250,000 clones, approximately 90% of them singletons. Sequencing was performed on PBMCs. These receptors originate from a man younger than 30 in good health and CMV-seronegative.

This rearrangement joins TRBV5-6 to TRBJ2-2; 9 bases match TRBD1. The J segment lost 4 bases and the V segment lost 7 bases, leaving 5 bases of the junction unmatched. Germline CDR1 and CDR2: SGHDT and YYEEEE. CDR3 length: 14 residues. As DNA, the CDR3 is TGTGCCAGCGGACAGGGGCTTGCCACCGGGGAGCTGTTTTTT. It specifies CASGQGLATGELFF.

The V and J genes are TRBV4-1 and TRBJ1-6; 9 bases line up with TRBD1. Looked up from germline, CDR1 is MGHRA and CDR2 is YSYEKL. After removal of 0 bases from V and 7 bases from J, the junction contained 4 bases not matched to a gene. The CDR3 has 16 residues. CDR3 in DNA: TGCGCCAGCAGCCAAGATGGGACAGGGTTAAATTCACCCCTCCACTTT. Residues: CASSQDGTGLNSPLHF.

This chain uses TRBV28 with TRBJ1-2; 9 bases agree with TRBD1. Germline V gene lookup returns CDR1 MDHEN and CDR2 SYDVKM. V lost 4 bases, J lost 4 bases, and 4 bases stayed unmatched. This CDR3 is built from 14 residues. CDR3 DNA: TGTGCCAGCAGTTCCACAGGGGGCGGCTATGGCTACACCTTC. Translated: CASSSTGGGYGYTF.

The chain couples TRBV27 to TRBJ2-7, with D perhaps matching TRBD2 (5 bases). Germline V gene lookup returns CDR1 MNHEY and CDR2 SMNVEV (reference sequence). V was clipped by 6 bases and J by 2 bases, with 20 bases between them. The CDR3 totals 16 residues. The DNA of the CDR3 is TGTGCCAGCAGCCTCAACTGGGAGACTGAACCCTACGAGCAGTACTTC. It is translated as CASSLNWETEPYEQYF.

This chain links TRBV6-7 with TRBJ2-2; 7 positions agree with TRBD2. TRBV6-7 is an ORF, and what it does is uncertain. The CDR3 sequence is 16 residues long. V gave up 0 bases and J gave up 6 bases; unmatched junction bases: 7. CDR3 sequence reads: CASSYSSAGVAGELFF. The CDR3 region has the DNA TGTGCCAGCAGTTACTCAAGTGCGGGAGTAGCCGGGGAGCTGTTTTTT.

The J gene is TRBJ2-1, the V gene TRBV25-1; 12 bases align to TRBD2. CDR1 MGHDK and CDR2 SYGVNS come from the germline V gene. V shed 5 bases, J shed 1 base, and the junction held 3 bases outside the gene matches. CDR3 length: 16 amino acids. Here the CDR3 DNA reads TGTGCCAGCAGTCCACTAGCGGGGGGTTCCTACAATGAGCAGTTCTTC. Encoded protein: CASSPLAGGSYNEQFF.

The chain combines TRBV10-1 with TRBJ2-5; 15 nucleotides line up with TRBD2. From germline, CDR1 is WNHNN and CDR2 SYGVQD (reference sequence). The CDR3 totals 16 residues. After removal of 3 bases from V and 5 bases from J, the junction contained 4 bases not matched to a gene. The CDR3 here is CASSDGLAGGSETQYF. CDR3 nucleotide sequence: TGCGCCAGCAGTGATGGACTAGCGGGAGGGAGCGAGACCCAGTACTTC.

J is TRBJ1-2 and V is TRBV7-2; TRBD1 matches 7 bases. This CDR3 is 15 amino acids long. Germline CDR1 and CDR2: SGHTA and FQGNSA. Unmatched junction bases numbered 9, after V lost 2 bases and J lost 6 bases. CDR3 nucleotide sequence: TGTGCCAGCAGCTTACGGGCAGGGGGGAATCATGGCTACACCTTC. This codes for CASSLRAGGNHGYTF.

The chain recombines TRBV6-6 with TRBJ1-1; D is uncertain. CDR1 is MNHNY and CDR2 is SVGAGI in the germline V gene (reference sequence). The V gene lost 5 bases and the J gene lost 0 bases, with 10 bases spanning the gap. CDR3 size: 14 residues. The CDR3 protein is CASSPYGVNTEAFF. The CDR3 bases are TGTGCCAGCAGTCCGTACGGAGTGAACACTGAAGCTTTCTTT.

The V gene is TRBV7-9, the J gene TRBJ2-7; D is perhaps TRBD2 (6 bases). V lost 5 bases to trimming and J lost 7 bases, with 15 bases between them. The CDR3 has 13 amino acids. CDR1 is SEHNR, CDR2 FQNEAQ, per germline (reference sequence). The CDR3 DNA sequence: TGTGCCAGCAGCGACCGTGGGGCGGGGGAGCAGTACTTC. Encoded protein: CASSDRGAGEQYF. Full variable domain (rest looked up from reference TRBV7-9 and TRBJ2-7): DTGVSQNPRHKITKRGQNVTFRCDPISEHNRLYWYRQTLGQGPEFLTYFQNEAQLEKSRLLSDRFSAERPKGSFSTLEIQRTEQGDSAMYLCASSDRGAGEQYFGPGTRLTVT.

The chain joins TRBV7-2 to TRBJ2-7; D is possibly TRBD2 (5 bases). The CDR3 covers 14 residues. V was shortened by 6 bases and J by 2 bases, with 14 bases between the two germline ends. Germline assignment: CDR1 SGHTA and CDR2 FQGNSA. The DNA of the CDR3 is TGTGCCAGCAGAGACGCTAAGCGGCCCTACGAGCAGTACTTC. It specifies CASRDAKRPYEQYF.

CDR3 amino acids: CASSAETGLNTEAFF. The CDR3 nucleotides are TGTGCCAGCAGTGCTGAGACAGGACTGAACACTGAAGCTTTCTTT. The chain employs TRBV2 and TRBJ1-1; weak D call: TRBD1 (6 bases). This CDR3 spans 15 amino acids. Germline V gives CDR1 SNHLY, CDR2 FYNNEI. Deletions cut 4 bases from V and 0 bases from J, with 12 bases between.

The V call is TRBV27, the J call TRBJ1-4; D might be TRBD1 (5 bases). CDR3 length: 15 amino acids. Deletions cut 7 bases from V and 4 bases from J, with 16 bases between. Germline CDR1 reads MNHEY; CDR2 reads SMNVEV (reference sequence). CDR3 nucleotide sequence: TGTGCCAGCACCCTTGCGGACAAGCTTAATGAAAAACTGTTTTTT. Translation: CASTLADKLNEKLFF.

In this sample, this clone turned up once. The CDR3 DNA is TGTGCCGGGGGAAGGGGGTACGAGCAGTACTTC. Translated, it gives CAGGRGYEQYF. The rearrangement uses TRBV28 and TRBJ2-7; tentatively, D is TRBD1 (6 bases). V lost 11 bases and J 4 bases, leaving 12 bases between the germline ends. The V gene's germline CDR1 is MDHEN and CDR2 SYDVKM. The CDR3 has 11 residues.

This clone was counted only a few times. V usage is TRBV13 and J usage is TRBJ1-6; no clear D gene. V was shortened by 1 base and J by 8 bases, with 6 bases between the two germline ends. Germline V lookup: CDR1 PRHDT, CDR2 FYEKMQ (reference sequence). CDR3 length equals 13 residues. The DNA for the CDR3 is TGTGCCAGCAGCTTAGAGCGGGATTCACCCCTCCACTTT. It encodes CASSLERDSPLHF.

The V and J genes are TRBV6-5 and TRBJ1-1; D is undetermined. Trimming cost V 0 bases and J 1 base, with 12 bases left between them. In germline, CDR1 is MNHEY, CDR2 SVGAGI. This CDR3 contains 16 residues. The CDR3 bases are TGTGCCAGCAGTTACTCCTTCTCGGTACCGAACACTGAAGCTTTCTTT. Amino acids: CASSYSFSVPNTEAFF.

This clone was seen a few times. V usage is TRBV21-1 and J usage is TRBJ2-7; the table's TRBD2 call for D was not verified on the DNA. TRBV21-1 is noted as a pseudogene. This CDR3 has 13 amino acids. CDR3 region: CAGFTSGGYEQYF. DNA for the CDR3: TGTGCCGGGTTTACTAGCGGGGGTTACGAGCAGTACTTC.

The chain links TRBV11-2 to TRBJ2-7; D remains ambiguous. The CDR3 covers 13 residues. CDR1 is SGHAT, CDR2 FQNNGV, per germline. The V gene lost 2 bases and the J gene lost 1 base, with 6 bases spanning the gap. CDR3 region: CASSLFRSYEQYF. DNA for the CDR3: TGTGCCAGCAGCTTATTCCGTTCCTACGAGCAGTACTTC.

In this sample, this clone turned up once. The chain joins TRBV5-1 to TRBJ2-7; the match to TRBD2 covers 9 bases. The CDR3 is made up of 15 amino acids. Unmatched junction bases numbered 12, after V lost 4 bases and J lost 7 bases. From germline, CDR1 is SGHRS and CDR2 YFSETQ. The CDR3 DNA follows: TGCGCCAGCAGCGCCAGATCTAGCGGGGAAAGGGAGCAGTACTTC. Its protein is CASSARSSGEREQYF. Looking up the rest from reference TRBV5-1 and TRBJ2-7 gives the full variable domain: KAGVTQTPRYLIKTRGQQVTLSCSPISGHRSVSWYQQTPGQGLQFLFEYFSETQRNKGNFPGRFSGRQFSNSRSEMNVSTLELGDSALYLCASSARSSGEREQYFGPGTRLTVT.

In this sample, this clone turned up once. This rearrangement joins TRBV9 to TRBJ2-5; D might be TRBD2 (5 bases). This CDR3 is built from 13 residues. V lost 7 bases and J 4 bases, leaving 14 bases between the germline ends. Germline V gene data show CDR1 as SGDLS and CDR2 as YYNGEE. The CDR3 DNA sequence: TGTGCCAGCGGCAAAGCGGACGCAGAGACCCAGTACTTC. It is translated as CASGKADAETQYF.

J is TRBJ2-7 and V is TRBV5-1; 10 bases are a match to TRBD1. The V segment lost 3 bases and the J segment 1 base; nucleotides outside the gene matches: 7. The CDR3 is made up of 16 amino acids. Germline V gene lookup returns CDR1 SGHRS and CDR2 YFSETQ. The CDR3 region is CASSSGTGALSYEQYF. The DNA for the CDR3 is TGCGCCAGCAGCTCGGGGACAGGGGCGCTTTCCTACGAGCAGTACTTC.

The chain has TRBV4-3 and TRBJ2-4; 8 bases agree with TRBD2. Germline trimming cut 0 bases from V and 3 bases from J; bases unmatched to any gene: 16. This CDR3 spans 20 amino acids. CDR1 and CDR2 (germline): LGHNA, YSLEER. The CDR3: CASSQDWGLRREESKNIQYF. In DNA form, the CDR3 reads TGCGCCAGCAGCCAAGATTGGGGGCTGCGGCGGGAGGAGAGCAAAAACATTCAGTACTTC.

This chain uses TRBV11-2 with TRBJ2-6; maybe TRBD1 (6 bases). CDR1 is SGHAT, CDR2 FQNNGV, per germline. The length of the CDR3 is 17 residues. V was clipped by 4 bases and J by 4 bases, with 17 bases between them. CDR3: CASSSYTGQAGANVLTF. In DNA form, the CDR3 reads TGTGCCAGCAGCTCGTATACAGGGCAAGCAGGGGCCAACGTCCTGACTTTC. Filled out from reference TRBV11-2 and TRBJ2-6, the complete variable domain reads EAGVAQSPRYKIIEKRQSVAFWCNPISGHATLYWYQQILGQGPKLLIQFQNNGVVDDSQLPKDRFSAERLKGVDSTLKIQPAKLEDSAVYLCASSSYTGQAGANVLTFGAGSRLTVL.

CDR3 DNA: TGTGCCAGCACCTACTCACTAGCGTACACCGGGGAGCTGTTTTTT. It encodes CASTYSLAYTGELFF. The chain couples TRBV6-5 to TRBJ2-2; 7 bases match TRBD2. V shed 7 bases, J shed 3 bases, and the junction held 8 bases outside the gene matches. This CDR3 contains 15 residues. Germline loops: CDR1 MNHEY, CDR2 SVGAGI.

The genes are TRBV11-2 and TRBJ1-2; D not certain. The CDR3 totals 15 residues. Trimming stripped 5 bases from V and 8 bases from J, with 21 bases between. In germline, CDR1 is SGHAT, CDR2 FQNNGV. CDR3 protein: CASSLQVSSIWGYTF. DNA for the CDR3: TGTGCCAGCAGCCTCCAGGTGTCCTCTATATGGGGCTACACCTTC.

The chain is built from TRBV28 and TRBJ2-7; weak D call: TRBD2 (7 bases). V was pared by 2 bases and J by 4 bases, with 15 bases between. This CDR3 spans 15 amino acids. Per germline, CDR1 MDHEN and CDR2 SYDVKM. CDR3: CASSLERDNFYEQYF. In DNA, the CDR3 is TGTGCCAGCAGTTTAGAGCGGGACAACTTTTACGAGCAGTACTTC.

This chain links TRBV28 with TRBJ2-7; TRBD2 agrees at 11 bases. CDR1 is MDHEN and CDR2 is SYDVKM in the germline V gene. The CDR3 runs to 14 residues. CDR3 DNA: TGTGCCAGCATTCGTGGGCTAGCGGGAGGAACCCTCTTCGTC. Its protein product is CASIRGLAGGTLFV.

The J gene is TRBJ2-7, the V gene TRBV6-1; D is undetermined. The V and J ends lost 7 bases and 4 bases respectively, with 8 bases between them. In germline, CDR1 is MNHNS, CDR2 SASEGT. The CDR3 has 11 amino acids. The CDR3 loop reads CASTQFYEQYF. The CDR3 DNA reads TGTGCCAGCACACAGTTTTACGAGCAGTACTTC.

The CDR3 DNA follows: TGTGCCAGCAGCTCTCTAACAGGGGGATGTGGCTACACCTTC. Amino acids: CASSSLTGGCGYTF. This chain links TRBV5-7 with TRBJ1-2, with 8 nucleotides matching TRBD1. TRBV5-7 is marked as an open reading frame, function uncertain. This CDR3 comprises 14 residues. V dropped 3 bases and J dropped 7; count of bases not matched to a gene: 8.

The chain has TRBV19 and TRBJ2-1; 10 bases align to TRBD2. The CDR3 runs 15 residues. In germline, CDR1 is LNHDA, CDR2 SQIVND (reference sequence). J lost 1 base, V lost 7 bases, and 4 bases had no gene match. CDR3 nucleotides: TGTGCCAGTACCCTTAGCGGGGGGTCCTACAATGAGCAGTTCTTC. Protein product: CASTLSGGSYNEQFF.

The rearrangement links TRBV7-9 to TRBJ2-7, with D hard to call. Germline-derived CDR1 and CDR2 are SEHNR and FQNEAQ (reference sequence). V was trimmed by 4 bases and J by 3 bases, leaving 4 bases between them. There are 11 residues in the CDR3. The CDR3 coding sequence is TGTGCCAGCAGCTCAGTCTACGAGCAGTACTTC. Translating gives CASSSVYEQYF.

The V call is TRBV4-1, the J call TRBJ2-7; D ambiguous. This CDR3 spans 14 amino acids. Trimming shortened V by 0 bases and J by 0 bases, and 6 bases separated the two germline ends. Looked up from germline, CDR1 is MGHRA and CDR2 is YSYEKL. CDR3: CASSQDIPSYEQYF. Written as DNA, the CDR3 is TGCGCCAGCAGCCAAGATATCCCCTCCTACGAGCAGTACTTC.